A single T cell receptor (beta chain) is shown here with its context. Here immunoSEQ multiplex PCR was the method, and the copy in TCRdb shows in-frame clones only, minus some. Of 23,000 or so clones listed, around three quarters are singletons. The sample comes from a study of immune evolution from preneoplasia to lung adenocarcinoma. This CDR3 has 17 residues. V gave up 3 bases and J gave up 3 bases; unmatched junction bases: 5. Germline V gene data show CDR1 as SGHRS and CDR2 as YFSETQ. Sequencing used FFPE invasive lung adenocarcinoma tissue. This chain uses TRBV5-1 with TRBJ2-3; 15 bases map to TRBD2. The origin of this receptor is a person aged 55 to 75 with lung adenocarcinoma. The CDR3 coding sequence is TGCGCCAGCAGCTCCGGACTAGCGGGAGGGATGACAGATACGCAGTATTTT. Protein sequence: CASSSGLAGGMTDTQYF.